This T cell receptor beta chain is from a study of T cell changes during pregnancy in multiple sclerosis. This CDR3 region has 15 residues. Trimming cost V 3 bases and J 0 bases; bases outside gene matches: 3. Germline V lookup: CDR1 SGHRS, CDR2 YFSETQ. Sequenced by immunoSEQ multiplex PCR; TCRdb stores in-frame clones only, minus some. The repertoire includes 20,000 to 25,000 clones, about 88% of them detected once, and under 1.3% sits in the top ten. The sequencing used CD4+ T cells from peripheral blood mononuclear cells, collected in the first trimester of pregnancy. The TCR was taken from a female donor in good health, enrolled as a control in a pregnancy study. The rearrangement uses TRBV5-1 and TRBJ2-1, with TRBD2 identical over 7 bases. CDR3 DNA: TGCGCCAGCAGCTCACTAGCGATCTCCTACAATGAGCAGTTCTTC. Translating it yields CASSSLAISYNEQFF.